The clone carrying this T cell receptor (beta chain) was picked up many times. Its antigen is as yet unknown. The lymph nodes were axillary draining lymph nodes from breast cancer patients. The data stem from a study of breast tumors, draining lymph nodes, adjacent tissues. Findings and caveats of the study: Compared with lymph nodes, tumors were less diverse; compared with nontumor tissue, more. The lymph node origin of tumor T cells was framed as consistent with a hypothesis, not demonstrated.

The CDR3 extends over 15 amino acids. Germline-derived CDR1 and CDR2 are DFQATT and SNEGSKA (reference sequence). Unmatched junction bases numbered 7, after V lost 5 bases and J lost 2 bases. TCRdb redid the calling of the multiplex PCR reads with MiXCR, one entry per CDR3 protein. The table shows 150,000 to 200,000 distinct CDR3 sequences, with 30% to 35% occurring only once. Sequencing input: axillary lymph node tissue. This clonotype originated in a female donor with breast cancer. Some clones in this sample may be carry-over from other donors' samples. This chain connects TRBV20-1 to TRBJ2-3; TRBD2 agrees at 10 bases. CDR3 sequence (DNA): TGCAGTGCTGCCCCAGCGGGAGGGACCACAGATACGCAGTATTTT. Its translation is CSAAPAGGTTDTQYF.